The present entry profiles one TCR beta chain with its context. In the authors' methods: The authors estimated nucleated cell counts from reference gene primer amplification. Data came from immunoSEQ multiplex PCR; TCRdb stores just in-frame clones and leaves some out. The DNA gave D and trimming, while V, J and clone size come from that table. Found here are some 150,000 clones, approximately 86% of them singletons; the top ten hold nearly 3%. The source of the sample is a study of blood T cell repertoires in COVID-19. Study background: Spain, Italy and the United States supplied samples that represented acute and convalescent COVID-19. Sources were T cells, B-cell-depleted T cells, or PBMCs; the material itself was cDNA or gDNA.

The CDR3 is made up of 14 amino acids. Between the trimmed V and J ends, which lost 7 bases and 8 bases, there was a span of 20 bases. Per the germline V gene, CDR1 is MNHEY and CDR2 is SVGAGI. Sequencing was done on a sample of peripheral blood. The chain uses TRBV6-5 and TRBJ1-2, with D possibly matching TRBD1 (5 bases). The clonotype was recovered from a woman aged 40 to 49 with active or convalescent COVID-19. The DNA for the CDR3 is TGTGCCAGCACTGCCAAAGCACAGGTTTCGGGCTACACCTTC. Protein product: CASTAKAQVSGYTF.